The source of this T cell receptor beta chain is a study of shared clonotypes between healthy human individuals. The protocol was immunoSEQ multiplex PCR, while the TCRdb copy is restricted to in-frame clones and leaves out a portion. There are 2,100,000 or so clones in the sample; about 94% occur only once, and around 0.13% lies in the top ten. The receptor's source is a man between 18 and 29 years old in good health. The sequencing input was naive CD4+ T cells sorted from blood. Subset reported: CD45RA+ positively selected.

The CDR3 region is CAARGQGEMNYGYTF. As DNA, the CDR3 is TGTGCCGCGAGGGGACAGGGGGAGATGAACTATGGCTACACCTTC. The V call is TRBV28, the J call TRBJ1-2; 11 bases align to TRBD1. CDR3 length equals 15 residues. The J segment lost 2 bases and the V segment lost 11 bases, leaving 10 bases of the junction unmatched. Germline loops: CDR1 MDHEN, CDR2 SYDVKM.